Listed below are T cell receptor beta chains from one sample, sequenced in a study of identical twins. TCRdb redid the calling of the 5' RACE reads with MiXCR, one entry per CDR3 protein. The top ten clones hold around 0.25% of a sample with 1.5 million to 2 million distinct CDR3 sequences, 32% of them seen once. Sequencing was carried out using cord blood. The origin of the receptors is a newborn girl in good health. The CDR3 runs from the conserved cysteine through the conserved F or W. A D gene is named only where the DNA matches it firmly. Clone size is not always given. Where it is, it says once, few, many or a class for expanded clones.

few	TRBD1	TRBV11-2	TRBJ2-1	CASSGWTGRNNEQFF	TGTGCCAGCAGCGGCTGGACAGGGAGGAACAATGAGCAGTTCTTC
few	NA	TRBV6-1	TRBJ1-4	CASSEGLGLNEKLFF	TGTGCCAGCAGTGAAGGCCTGGGTCTTAATGAAAAACTGTTTTTT
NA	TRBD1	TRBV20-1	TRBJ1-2	CSAAGQAREGYGYTF	TGCAGTGCCGCGGGACAGGCGAGGGAAGGGTATGGCTACACCTTC
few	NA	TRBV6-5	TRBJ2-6	CASSYLSSGANVLTF	TGTGCCAGCAGTTATCTGAGCTCTGGGGCCAACGTCCTGACTTTC
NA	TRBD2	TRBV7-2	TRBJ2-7	CASSFLAVSSYNEQYF	TGTGCCAGCAGCTTTCTAGCGGTCAGCTCCTACAATGAGCAGTACTTC
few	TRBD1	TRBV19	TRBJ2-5	CASSKVPRDRQETQYF	TGTGCCAGTAGTAAAGTCCCTAGGGACAGACAAGAGACCCAGTACTTC
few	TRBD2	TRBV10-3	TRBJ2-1	CAISGGAFEYNEQFF	TGTGCCATCAGCGGGGGGGCCTTCGAATACAATGAGCAGTTCTTC
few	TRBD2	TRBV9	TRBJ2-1	CASSVYRDYYNEQFF	TGTGCCAGCAGCGTGTATCGGGACTATTACAATGAGCAGTTCTTC
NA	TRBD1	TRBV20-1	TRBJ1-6	CSARIRGTDFNSPLHF	TGCAGTGCTAGGATAAGGGGGACAGACTTCAATTCACCCCTCCACTTT
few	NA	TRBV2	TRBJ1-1	CASSGPGGTEAFF	TGTGCCAGCAGCGGCCCTGGGGGCACTGAAGCTTTCTTT
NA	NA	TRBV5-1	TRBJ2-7	CASSLGIKYEQYF	TGCGCCAGCAGCTTGGGGATCAAATACGAGCAGTACTTC
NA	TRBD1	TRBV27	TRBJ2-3	CASSFSGTVGQYF	TGTGCCAGCAGTTTCTCCGGGACAGTGGGGCAGTATTTT
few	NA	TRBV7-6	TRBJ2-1	CASSWGVNEQFF	TGTGCCAGCAGCTGGGGGGTGAATGAGCAGTTCTTC
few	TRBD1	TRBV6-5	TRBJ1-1	CASRPDRGGTEAFF	TGTGCCAGCAGGCCTGACAGGGGGGGTACTGAAGCTTTCTTT
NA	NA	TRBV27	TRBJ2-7	CASSLRFYNEQYF	TGTGCCAGCAGTCTCCGGTTCTACAATGAGCAGTACTTC
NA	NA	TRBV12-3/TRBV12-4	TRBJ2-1	CASSPPTGSSYNEQFF	TGTGCCAGCAGTCCGCCCACAGGGAGCTCCTACAATGAGCAGTTCTTC
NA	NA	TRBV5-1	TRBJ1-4	CASTLGPERSGEKLFF	TGCGCCAGCACCCTGGGGCCGGAACGGTCAGGGGAAAAACTGTTTTTT
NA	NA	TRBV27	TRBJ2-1	CASTQGLASSYNEQFF	TGTGCCAGCACCCAGGGGCTAGCCAGCTCCTACAATGAGCAGTTCTTC
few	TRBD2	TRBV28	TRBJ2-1	CASTAGTSGIDEQFF	TGTGCCAGCACCGCTGGGACTAGCGGGATCGATGAGCAGTTCTTC
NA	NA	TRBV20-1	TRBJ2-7	CSARSLSGRSYNEQYF	TGCAGTGCTAGAAGTCTCAGCGGTAGATCCTACAATGAGCAGTACTTC
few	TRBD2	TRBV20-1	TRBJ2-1	CSARRDYLNEQFF	TGCAGTGCTCGACGGGACTACCTCAATGAGCAGTTCTTC
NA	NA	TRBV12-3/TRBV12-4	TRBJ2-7	CASSDFLVNEQYF	TGTGCCAGCAGCGACTTTCTAGTAAACGAGCAGTACTTC
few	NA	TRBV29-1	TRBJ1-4	CSATPGRGGEKLFF	TGCAGCGCCACCCCGGGTAGGGGGGGTGAAAAACTGTTTTTT
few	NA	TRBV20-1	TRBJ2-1	CSASWGRLGNEQFF	TGCAGTGCTAGCTGGGGGCGCCTGGGCAATGAGCAGTTCTTC
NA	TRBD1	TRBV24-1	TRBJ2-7	CATSDPDRGLSYEQYF	TGTGCCACCAGTGATCCAGACAGGGGGCTATCCTACGAGCAGTACTTC
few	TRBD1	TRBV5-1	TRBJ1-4	CASSLGDREQEKLFF	TGCGCCAGCAGCTTGGGTGACAGGGAACAAGAAAAACTGTTTTTT